The rows below give T cell receptor beta chains drawn from one sample of a study of blood T cell repertoires in COVID-19. Method: immunoSEQ multiplex PCR; TCRdb's copy keeps in-frame clones and lacks some. This sample has approximately 360,000 clones, with 88% found just once. Sequenced sample: PBMCs or T cells enriched from blood (not recorded which). Receptor source: a woman aged 25 to 39 with acute COVID-19. Both conserved end residues are part of each CDR3. The D gene is left open where the match is weak. Clone size is stated in some rows and not others, as once, few, many or a class when expanded.

D: -; V: TRBV7-9; J: TRBJ1-4; size: -; CDR3: CASSLTMNRAVEKLFF; DNA: TGTGCCAGCAGCCTAACGATGAACAGGGCAGTCGAAAAACTGTTTTTT
D: -; V: TRBV4-2; J: TRBJ2-1; size: -; CDR3: CASSQDPRLRDEQFF; DNA: TGTGCCAGCAGCCAAGATCCCCGACTCCGGGATGAGCAGTTCTTC
D: -; V: TRBV5-5; J: TRBJ1-1; size: once; CDR3: CASSLYRNTEAFF; DNA: TGTGCCAGCAGCTTGTACAGGAACACTGAAGCTTTCTTT
D: TRBD1; V: TRBV5-4; J: TRBJ1-3; size: -; CDR3: CASSFGTGEFTGNTIYF; DNA: TGTGCCAGCAGCTTCGGGACAGGGGAGTTTACTGGAAACACCATATATTTT
D: TRBD2; V: TRBV7-2; J: TRBJ2-3; size: -; CDR3: CASSKPGLGADTQYF; DNA: TGTGCCAGCAGCAAACCGGGACTAGGTGCAGATACGCAGTATTTT
D: -; V: TRBV7-2; J: TRBJ1-1; size: -; CDR3: CASSLMGEGNTEAFF; DNA: TGTGCCAGCAGCTTAATGGGGGAGGGGAACACTGAAGCTTTCTTT
D: TRBD2; V: TRBV7-8; J: TRBJ2-3; size: -; CDR3: CASSLGGGGWDTQYF; DNA: TGTGCCAGCAGCTTAGGCGGGGGAGGGTGGGATACGCAGTATTTT
D: TRBD2; V: TRBV10-3; J: TRBJ2-7; size: -; CDR3: CAIGRSGLAYEQYF; DNA: TGTGCCATCGGTCGTTCGGGACTAGCCTACGAGCAGTACTTC
D: -; V: TRBV24-1; J: TRBJ2-3; size: -; CDR3: CATSDALAKGPDTQYF; DNA: TGTGCCACCAGTGATGCGCTAGCAAAAGGTCCAGATACGCAGTATTTT
D: TRBD1; V: TRBV20-1; J: TRBJ1-1; size: -; CDR3: CSASITGASEAFF; DNA: TGCAGTGCTAGTATTACAGGGGCTTCCGAAGCTTTCTTT
D: -; V: TRBV4-1; J: TRBJ1-6; size: -; CDR3: CASSQVQATPEHF; DNA: TGCGCCAGCAGCCAAGTACAGGCAACGCCAGAGCACTTT
D: TRBD1; V: TRBV19; J: TRBJ1-5; size: once; CDR3: CASRTQGVSNQPQHF; DNA: TGTGCCAGTAGGACACAGGGGGTCTCGAATCAGCCCCAGCATTTT
D: -; V: TRBV5-1; J: TRBJ1-5; size: -; CDR3: CASSRKAGRDQPQHF; DNA: TGCGCCAGCAGCCGCAAGGCAGGGCGTGATCAGCCCCAGCATTTT
D: TRBD2; V: TRBV4-1; J: TRBJ2-3; size: -; CDR3: CASSHYVSLAGREDTQYF; DNA: TGCGCCAGCAGCCACTACGTCTCGTTAGCGGGGAGGGAAGATACGCAGTATTTT
D: TRBD1; V: TRBV5-1; J: TRBJ1-2; size: -; CDR3: CASSDRDRGDYGYTF; DNA: TGCGCCAGCAGCGACCGGGACAGGGGAGACTATGGCTACACCTTC
D: TRBD2; V: TRBV11-2; J: TRBJ2-5; size: -; CDR3: CASRERGELETQYF; DNA: TGTGCCAGCAGGGAGCGGGGGGAGTTAGAGACCCAGTACTTC
D: -; V: TRBV19; J: TRBJ1-6; size: -; CDR3: CASKYGESSYNSPLHF; DNA: TGTGCCAGCAAGTACGGGGAGAGCTCCTATAATTCACCCCTCCACTTT
D: -; V: TRBV6-1; J: TRBJ2-4; size: -; CDR3: CASSEAQAGAKNIQYF; DNA: TGTGCCAGCAGTGAAGCGCAGGCGGGTGCCAAAAACATTCAGTACTTC
D: -; V: TRBV27; J: TRBJ1-2; size: -; CDR3: CASSLGHLYGYTF; DNA: TGTGCCAGCAGTTTGGGACACCTCTATGGCTACACCTTC
D: -; V: TRBV18; J: TRBJ1-1; size: -; CDR3: CASSTEGTTEAFF; DNA: TGTGCCAGCTCAACCGAGGGTACCACTGAAGCTTTCTTT
D: -; V: TRBV2; J: TRBJ1-5; size: -; CDR3: CASSEGMGGQPQHF; DNA: TGTGCCAGCAGTGAAGGGATGGGAGGGCAGCCCCAGCATTTT
D: TRBD2; V: TRBV30; J: TRBJ2-2; size: once; CDR3: CAWSSGGKNTGELFF; DNA: TGTGCCTGGAGTAGCGGGGGGAAGAACACCGGGGAGCTGTTTTTT
D: TRBD1; V: TRBV10-2; J: TRBJ2-7; size: few; CDR3: CASVRQGAAYEQYF; DNA: TGCGCCAGCGTCCGACAGGGGGCCGCCTACGAGCAGTACTTC
D: TRBD2; V: TRBV7-2; J: TRBJ2-5; size: -; CDR3: CASSTIAGALQETQYF; DNA: TGTGCCAGCAGCACGATAGCGGGGGCGCTGCAAGAGACCCAGTACTTC
D: TRBD1; V: TRBV5-8; J: TRBJ1-4; size: -; CDR3: CASRDRVTNEKLFF; DNA: TGTGCCAGCAGGGACAGGGTCACTAATGAAAAACTGTTTTTT
D: TRBD1; V: TRBV30; J: TRBJ1-5; size: -; CDR3: CAWSQGWTGDRQPQHF; DNA: TGTGCCTGGAGTCAAGGATGGACAGGGGATCGGCAGCCCCAGCATTTT
D: -; V: TRBV27; J: TRBJ2-7; size: -; CDR3: CASSLSANTYEQYF; DNA: TGTGCCAGCAGTTTATCGGCAAATACCTACGAGCAGTACTTC
D: -; V: TRBV2; J: TRBJ2-7; size: -; CDR3: CASRSGEYEQYF; DNA: TGTGCCAGCAGATCGGGAGAGTACGAGCAGTACTTC
D: -; V: TRBV2; J: TRBJ1-4; size: -; CDR3: CASRFSHEKLFF; DNA: TGTGCCAGCAGATTCAGTCATGAAAAACTGTTTTTT
D: TRBD1; V: TRBV10-3; J: TRBJ1-2; size: -; CDR3: CAISSEDRGPYGYTF; DNA: TGTGCCATCAGTTCTGAAGATAGGGGGCCCTATGGCTACACCTTC
D: TRBD1; V: TRBV4-3; J: TRBJ1-1; size: -; CDR3: CASSQAGQGITEAFF; DNA: TGCGCCAGCAGCCAAGCGGGACAGGGTATCACTGAAGCTTTCTTT
D: TRBD1; V: TRBV5-4; J: TRBJ2-1; size: -; CDR3: CASSQSSGQEYNEQFF; DNA: TGTGCCAGCAGCCAGAGTTCGGGACAGGAGTACAATGAGCAGTTCTTC
D: -; V: TRBV21-1; J: TRBJ2-7; size: -; CDR3: CARGPLSGDYEQYF; DNA: TGTGCCAGAGGTCCCCTGAGCGGGGACTACGAGCAGTACTTC
D: -; V: TRBV21-1; J: TRBJ1-6; size: -; CDR3: CASSREEGANNSPLHF; DNA: TGTGCCAGCAGCAGGGAGGAGGGGGCTAATAATTCACCCCTCCACTTT
D: TRBD1; V: TRBV4-1; J: TRBJ2-2; size: -; CDR3: CASSHITVGGQTNTGELFF; DNA: TGCGCCAGCAGCCACATAACGGTTGGGGGACAGACGAACACCGGGGAGCTGTTTTTT
D: -; V: TRBV27; J: TRBJ1-2; size: -; CDR3: CASSSGLYGYTF; DNA: TGTGCCAGCAGTTCGGGACTGTATGGCTACACCTTC
D: TRBD2; V: TRBV9; J: TRBJ2-3; size: -; CDR3: CASSVGGGADTQYF; DNA: TGTGCCAGCAGCGTAGGCGGGGGTGCAGATACGCAGTATTTT
D: TRBD1; V: TRBV5-1; J: TRBJ2-2; size: -; CDR3: CASSQPGDEGAYTGELFF; DNA: TGCGCCAGCAGCCAACCTGGCGATGAGGGGGCGTACACCGGGGAGCTGTTTTTT
D: TRBD2; V: TRBV5-6; J: TRBJ2-5; size: -; CDR3: CASNRTSWVETQYF; DNA: TGTGCCAGCAACCGGACTAGCTGGGTGGAGACCCAGTACTTC
D: TRBD1; V: TRBV3-1/TRBV3-2; J: TRBJ1-5; size: -; CDR3: CASSRDTGEQPQHF; DNA: TGTGCCAGCAGCCGGGATACAGGGGAACAGCCCCAGCATTTT
D: -; V: TRBV2; J: TRBJ1-2; size: -; CDR3: CASSVTRGGNYGYTF; DNA: TGTGCCAGCAGCGTCACTCGGGGAGGAAACTATGGCTACACCTTC
D: TRBD2; V: TRBV25-1; J: TRBJ2-4; size: -; CDR3: CASSESQGAGDIQYF; DNA: TGTGCCAGCAGTGAGTCACAGGGAGCGGGGGACATTCAGTACTTC
D: -; V: TRBV30; J: TRBJ1-2; size: -; CDR3: CAWSLLQTYGYTF; DNA: TGTGCCTGGAGTCTGTTACAGACCTATGGCTACACCTTC
D: -; V: TRBV12-3/TRBV12-4; J: TRBJ2-7; size: once; CDR3: CASSLGAGYEQYF; DNA: TGTGCCAGCAGCTTAGGGGCGGGATACGAGCAGTACTTC
D: -; V: TRBV27; J: TRBJ1-2; size: -; CDR3: CASSLGAGRQGYTF; DNA: TGTGCCAGCAGTTTAGGGGCAGGGCGGCAGGGCTACACCTTC
D: TRBD1; V: TRBV5-1; J: TRBJ1-1; size: few; CDR3: CASSSGTGGTEAFF; DNA: TGCGCCAGCAGCTCCGGGACAGGGGGCACTGAAGCTTTCTTT
D: -; V: TRBV7-9; J: TRBJ2-1; size: -; CDR3: CASSYRGGPNEQFF; DNA: TGTGCCAGCAGCTATAGAGGCGGGCCCAATGAGCAGTTCTTC
D: -; V: TRBV25-1; J: TRBJ2-1; size: -; CDR3: CASSEYLAWIRSEQFF; DNA: TGTGCCAGCAGTGAATATCTAGCTTGGATACGGAGTGAGCAGTTCTTC
D: -; V: TRBV28; J: TRBJ1-5; size: -; CDR3: CASTLARPGGNQPQHF; DNA: TGTGCCAGCACCCTCGCTAGACCAGGGGGCAATCAGCCCCAGCATTTT
D: -; V: TRBV7-8; J: TRBJ1-6; size: -; CDR3: CASSRVGGVDNSPLHF; DNA: TGTGCCAGCAGCCGAGTAGGGGGAGTCGATAATTCACCCCTCCACTTT
D: -; V: TRBV12-5; J: TRBJ1-2; size: -; CDR3: CASGLSSKRGYTF; DNA: TGTGCTAGTGGTTTGTCCTCAAAGCGGGGCTACACCTTC
D: TRBD1; V: TRBV19; J: TRBJ1-1; size: -; CDR3: CASSTQGDTEAFF; DNA: TGTGCCAGTAGTACTCAGGGGGACACTGAAGCTTTCTTT
D: TRBD1; V: TRBV6-5; J: TRBJ1-2; size: -; CDR3: CASSSDRGYGYTF; DNA: TGTGCCAGCAGTTCAGACAGGGGGTATGGCTACACCTTC